These T cell receptor beta chains were read from a single sample in a study of OX40 agonist ivuxolimab in advanced cancers. Sequencing was performed with immunoSEQ multiplex PCR; in TCRdb, only in-frame clones are kept and a portion is missing. The sample yields approximately 28,000 clones, about 74% seen once. Specimen: CD4+ or CD8+ T cells sorted from blood, collected in a trial of the OX40 agonist ivuxolimab. The receptor set was obtained from an adult with an advanced solid tumor such as melanoma, head and neck, liver or kidney cancer. Both conserved end residues are part of each CDR3. A D gene is named only where the DNA matches it firmly. The size entry is marked missing in some rows and otherwise reads once, few, many or a size class.

CDR3 DNA	CDR3 protein	clone size	V gene	D gene	J gene
TGTGCCAGCAGCCAAGGGGGAGGCGGGGGTGAAAAACTGTTTTTT	CASSQGGGGGEKLFF	.	TRBV4-2	.	TRBJ1-4
TGCGCCAGCAGCCATGAGGGACAGGGGGTAGCTAACTATGGCTACACCTTC	CASSHEGQGVANYGYTF	.	TRBV4-1	TRBD1	TRBJ1-2
TGCAGCGTCGCAAGGAGGGGGTATGGCTACACCTTC	CSVARRGYGYTF	.	TRBV29-1	.	TRBJ1-2
TGTGCCAGCAGCCCGGACGGGTATGGCTACACCTTC	CASSPDGYGYTF	.	TRBV7-9	.	TRBJ1-2
TGTGCCAGCACTGACGGACAGGGGTGGATTATTCAGTACTTC	CASTDGQGWIIQYF	.	TRBV6-1	TRBD1	TRBJ2-4
TGTGCCACCAGCCCCGGGGCCCCAGATACGCAGTATTTT	CATSPGAPDTQYF	.	TRBV15	.	TRBJ2-3
TGTGCCAGCGCTCTACAGCAGAACACTGAAGCTTTCTTT	CASALQQNTEAFF	.	TRBV2	.	TRBJ1-1
TGTGCCAGCAGTTACTCGAGCAGAAGGGATGAGCAGTTCTTC	CASSYSSRRDEQFF	once	TRBV6-5	.	TRBJ2-1
TGTGCCAGCAGCTTGGATCGGGCCTTAGAATATGGCTACACCTTC	CASSLDRALEYGYTF	once	TRBV7-2	.	TRBJ1-2
TGTGCCAGCAGCGTTCAGACAGGGGCTGGAAACACCATATATTTT	CASSVQTGAGNTIYF	.	TRBV9	TRBD1	TRBJ1-3
TGTGCCAGCACTACCACAGATACGCAGTATTTT	CASTTTDTQYF	.	TRBV2	.	TRBJ2-3
TGTGCCAGCAGCCCTGACAGCTCCCTACGGTCCTATAATTCACCCCTCCACTTT	CASSPDSSLRSYNSPLHF	.	TRBV7-2	.	TRBJ1-6
TGTGCCAGCAGACCCCAGGGGTGGGAGAAAGCTTTCTTT	CASRPQGWEKAFF	.	TRBV6-1	.	TRBJ1-1
TGTGCCAGCAGTGGGGACAGGGAGAGCACTGAAGCTTTCTTT	CASSGDRESTEAFF	.	TRBV6-1	TRBD1	TRBJ1-1
TGTGCCAGCAGCTTAACGGGTGATACGCAGTATTTT	CASSLTGDTQYF	.	TRBV7-3	.	TRBJ2-3
TGTGCCAGCAACTCAAGGACAAAGAACACTGAAGCTTTCTTT	CASNSRTKNTEAFF	once	TRBV6-1	.	TRBJ1-1
TGTGCCAGCAGCGTAGGAGGACTAGCCGGGGAGCTGTTTTTT	CASSVGGLAGELFF	.	TRBV9	TRBD2	TRBJ2-2
TGTGCTAGTGGTGTAGGAAACAATGAGCAGTTCTTC	CASGVGNNEQFF	.	TRBV12-5	.	TRBJ2-1
TGTGCCAGCAGAACGACATGGCCGGAGAGCACTGAAGCTTTCTTT	CASRTTWPESTEAFF	.	TRBV27	.	TRBJ1-1